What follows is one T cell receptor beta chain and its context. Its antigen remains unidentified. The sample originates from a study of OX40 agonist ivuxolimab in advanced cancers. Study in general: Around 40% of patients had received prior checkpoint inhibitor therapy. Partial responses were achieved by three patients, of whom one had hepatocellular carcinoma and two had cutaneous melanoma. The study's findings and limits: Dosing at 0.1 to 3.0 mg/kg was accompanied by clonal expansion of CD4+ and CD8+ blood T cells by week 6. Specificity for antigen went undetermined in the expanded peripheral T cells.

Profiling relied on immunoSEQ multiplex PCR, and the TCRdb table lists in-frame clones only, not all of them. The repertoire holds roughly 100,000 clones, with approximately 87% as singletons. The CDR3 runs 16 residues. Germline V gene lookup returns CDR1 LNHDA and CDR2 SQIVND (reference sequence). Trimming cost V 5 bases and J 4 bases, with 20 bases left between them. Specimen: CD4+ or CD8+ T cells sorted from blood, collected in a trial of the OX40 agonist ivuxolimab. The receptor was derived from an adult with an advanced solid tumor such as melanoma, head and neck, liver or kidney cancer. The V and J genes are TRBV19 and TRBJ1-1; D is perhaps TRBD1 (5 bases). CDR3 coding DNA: TGTGCCAGTAGTTTCGCTCAGGGCTTGAGGGGCACTGAAGCTTTCTTT. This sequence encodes CASSFAQGLRGTEAFF.